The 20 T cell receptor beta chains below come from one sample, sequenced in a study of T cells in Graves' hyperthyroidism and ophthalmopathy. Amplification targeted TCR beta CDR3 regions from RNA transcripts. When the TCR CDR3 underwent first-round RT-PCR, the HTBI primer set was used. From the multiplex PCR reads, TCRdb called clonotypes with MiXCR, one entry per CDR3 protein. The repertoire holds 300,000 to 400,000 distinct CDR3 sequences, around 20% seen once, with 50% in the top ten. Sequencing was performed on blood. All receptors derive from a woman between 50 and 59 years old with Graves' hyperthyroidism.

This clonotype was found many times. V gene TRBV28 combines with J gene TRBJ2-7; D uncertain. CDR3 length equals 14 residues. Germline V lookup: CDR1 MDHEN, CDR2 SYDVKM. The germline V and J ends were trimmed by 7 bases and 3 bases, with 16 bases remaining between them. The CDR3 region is CASNPSGPLYEQYF. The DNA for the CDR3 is TGTGCCAGCAACCCTTCCGGGCCCCTCTACGAGCAGTACTTC.

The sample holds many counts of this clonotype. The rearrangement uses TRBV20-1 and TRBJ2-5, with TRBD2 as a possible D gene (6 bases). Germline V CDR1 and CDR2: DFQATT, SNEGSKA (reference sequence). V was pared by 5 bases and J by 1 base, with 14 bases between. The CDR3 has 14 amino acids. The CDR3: CSADFLAFQETQYF. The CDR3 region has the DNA TGCAGTGCTGACTTCCTAGCGTTCCAAGAGACCCAGTACTTC.

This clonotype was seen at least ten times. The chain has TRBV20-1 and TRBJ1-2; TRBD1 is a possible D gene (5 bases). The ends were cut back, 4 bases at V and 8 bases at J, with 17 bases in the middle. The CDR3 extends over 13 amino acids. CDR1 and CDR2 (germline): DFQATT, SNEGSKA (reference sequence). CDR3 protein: CSANRGTDNGYTF. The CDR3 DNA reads TGCAGTGCTAATCGCGGGACGGACAACGGCTACACCTTC.

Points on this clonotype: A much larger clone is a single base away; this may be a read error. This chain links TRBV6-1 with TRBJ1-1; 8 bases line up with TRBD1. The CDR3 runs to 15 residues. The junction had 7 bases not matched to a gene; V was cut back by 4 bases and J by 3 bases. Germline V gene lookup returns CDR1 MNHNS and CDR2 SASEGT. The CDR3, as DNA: TGTGCCAGCAGTGCGCGACAGGGGTGGGACACTGAAGCTTTCTTT. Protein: CASSARQGWDTEAFF.

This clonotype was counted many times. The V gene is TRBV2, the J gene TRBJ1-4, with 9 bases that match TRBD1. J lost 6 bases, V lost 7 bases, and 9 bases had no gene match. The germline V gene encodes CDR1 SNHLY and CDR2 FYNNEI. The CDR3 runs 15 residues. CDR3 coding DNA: TGTGCCAGCAAAATTCGGTGGACAGGGGATGAAAAACTGTTTTTT. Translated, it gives CASKIRWTGDEKLFF.

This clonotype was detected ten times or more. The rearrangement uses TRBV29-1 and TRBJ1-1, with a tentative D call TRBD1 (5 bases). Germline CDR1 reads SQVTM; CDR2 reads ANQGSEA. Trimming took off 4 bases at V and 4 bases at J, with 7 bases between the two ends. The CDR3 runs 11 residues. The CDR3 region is CSVVGVTEAFF. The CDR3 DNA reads TGCAGCGTTGTGGGGGTCACTGAAGCTTTCTTT.

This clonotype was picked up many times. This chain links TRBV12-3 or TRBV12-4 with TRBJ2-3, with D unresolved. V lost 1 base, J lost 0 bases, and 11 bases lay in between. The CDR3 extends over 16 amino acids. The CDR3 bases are TGTGCCAGCAGTTTAGGGATGATTTCTAGCACAGATACGCAGTATTTT. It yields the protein CASSLGMISSTDTQYF.

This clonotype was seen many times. CDR3 nucleotides: TGTGCCAGCAACTCGGACAGGGGAAGCTACGAGCAGTACTTC. Its translation is CASNSDRGSYEQYF. This sequence joins TRBV6-1 and TRBJ2-7; 9 nucleotides match TRBD1. With V trimmed by 7 bases and J by 3 bases, 7 bases remained unmatched. The CDR3 has 14 residues. Germline CDR1 is MNHNS and CDR2 is SASEGT.

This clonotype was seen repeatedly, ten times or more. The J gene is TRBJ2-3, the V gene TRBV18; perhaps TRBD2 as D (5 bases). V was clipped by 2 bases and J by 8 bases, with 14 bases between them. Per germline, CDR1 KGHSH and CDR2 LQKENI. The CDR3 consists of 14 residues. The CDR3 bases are TGTGCCAGCTCACCAGGCGGCGACCGGGGTACGCAGTATTTT. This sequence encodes CASSPGGDRGTQYF. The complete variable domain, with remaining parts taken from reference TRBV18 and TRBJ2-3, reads NAGVMQNPRHLVRRRGQEARLRCSPMKGHSHVYWYRQLPEEGLKFMVYLQKENIIDESGMPKERFSAEFPKEGPSILRIQQVVRGDSAAYFCASSPGGDRGTQYFGPGTRLTVL.

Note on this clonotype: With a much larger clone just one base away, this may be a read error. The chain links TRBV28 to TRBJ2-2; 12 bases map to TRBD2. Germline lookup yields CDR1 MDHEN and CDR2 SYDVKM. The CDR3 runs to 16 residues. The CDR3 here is CASSSSGGVNTGGLFF. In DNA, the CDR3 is TGTGCCAGCAGTTCTAGCGGGGGGGTTAACACCGGGGGGCTGTTTTTT.

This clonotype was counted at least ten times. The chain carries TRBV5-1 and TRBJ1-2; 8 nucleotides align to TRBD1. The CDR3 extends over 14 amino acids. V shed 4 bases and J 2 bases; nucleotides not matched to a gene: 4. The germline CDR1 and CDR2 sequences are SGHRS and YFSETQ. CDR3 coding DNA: TGCGCCAGCAGCACAGACAGGGGCAACTATGGCTACACCTTC. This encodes CASSTDRGNYGYTF.

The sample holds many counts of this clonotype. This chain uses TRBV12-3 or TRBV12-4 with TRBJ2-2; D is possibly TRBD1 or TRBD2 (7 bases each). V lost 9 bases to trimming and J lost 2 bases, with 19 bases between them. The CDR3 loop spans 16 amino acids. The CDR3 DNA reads TGTGCCAGTCGACGGGGGAGGGGGCTTAACACCGGGGAGCTGTTTTTT. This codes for CASRRGRGLNTGELFF.

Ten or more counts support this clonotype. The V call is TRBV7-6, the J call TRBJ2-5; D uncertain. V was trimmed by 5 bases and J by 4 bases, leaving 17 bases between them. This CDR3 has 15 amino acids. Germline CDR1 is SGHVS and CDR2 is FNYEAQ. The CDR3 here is CASSPAAWGSETQYF. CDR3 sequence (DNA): TGTGCCAGCAGCCCGGCGGCCTGGGGTTCAGAGACCCAGTACTTC.

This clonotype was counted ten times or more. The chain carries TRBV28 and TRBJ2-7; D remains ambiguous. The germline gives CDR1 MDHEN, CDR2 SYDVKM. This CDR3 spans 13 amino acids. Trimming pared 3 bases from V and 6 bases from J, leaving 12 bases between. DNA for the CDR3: TGTGCCAGCAGTTTTGGATCGAACCCCGAGCAGTACTTC. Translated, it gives CASSFGSNPEQYF.

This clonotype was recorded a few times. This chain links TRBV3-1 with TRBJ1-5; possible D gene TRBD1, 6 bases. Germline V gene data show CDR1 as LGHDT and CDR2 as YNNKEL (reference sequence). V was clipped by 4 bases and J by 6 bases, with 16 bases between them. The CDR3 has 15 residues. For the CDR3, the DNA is TGTGCCAGCAGCCGAAGCGGGCCAGGGGCTCAGCCCCAGCATTTT. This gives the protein CASSRSGPGAQPQHF.

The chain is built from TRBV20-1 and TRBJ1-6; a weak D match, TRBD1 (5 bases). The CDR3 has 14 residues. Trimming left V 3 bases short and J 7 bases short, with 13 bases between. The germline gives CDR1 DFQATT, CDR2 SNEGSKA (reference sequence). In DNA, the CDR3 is TGCAGTGCTAGCAGAATGACAGTAAATTCACCCCTCCACTTT. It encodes CSASRMTVNSPLHF.

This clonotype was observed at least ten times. CDR3 region: CASSSPGREHNEQFF. The CDR3 DNA sequence: TGTGCCAGCAGTTCCCCTGGGCGGGAGCACAATGAGCAGTTCTTC. The chain is built from TRBV6-1 and TRBJ2-1; TRBD2 matches at 7 bases. The V and J ends lost 5 bases and 5 bases, in that order; junction bases with no gene match: 9. This CDR3 region has 15 residues. Germline lookup yields CDR1 MNHNS and CDR2 SASEGT.

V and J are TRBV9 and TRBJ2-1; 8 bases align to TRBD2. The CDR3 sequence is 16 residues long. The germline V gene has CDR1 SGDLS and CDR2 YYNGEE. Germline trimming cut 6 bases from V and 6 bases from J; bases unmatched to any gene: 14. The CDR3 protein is CASIPGSSGSSNEQFF. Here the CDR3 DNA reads TGTGCCAGCATCCCCGGGTCCAGCGGGAGTTCCAATGAGCAGTTCTTC. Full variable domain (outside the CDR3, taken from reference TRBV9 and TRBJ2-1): DSGVTQTPKHLITATGQRVTLRCSPRSGDLSVYWYQQSLDQGLQFLIQYYNGEERAKGNILERFSAQQFPDLHSELNLSSLELGDSALYFCASIPGSSGSSNEQFFGPGTRLTVL.

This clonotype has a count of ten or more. The CDR3 region is CASSLRGETQYF. In nucleotides, the CDR3 is TGTGCCAGCAGCTTGAGGGGTGAGACCCAGTACTTC. The V gene is TRBV2, the J gene TRBJ2-5; TRBD1 or TRBD2 may be the D gene (5 bases each). The CDR3 contains 12 residues. V was clipped by 6 bases and J by 5 bases, with 10 bases between them. Germline V lookup: CDR1 SNHLY, CDR2 FYNNEI.

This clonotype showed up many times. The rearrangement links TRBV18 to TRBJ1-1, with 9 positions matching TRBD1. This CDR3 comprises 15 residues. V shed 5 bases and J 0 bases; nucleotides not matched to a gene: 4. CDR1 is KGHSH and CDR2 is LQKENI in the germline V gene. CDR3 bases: TGTGCCAGCTCATTCGGGACAGGGATGAACACTGAAGCTTTCTTT. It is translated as CASSFGTGMNTEAFF.